Detailed here is one TCR beta chain. The target antigen is unknown. V shed 1 base and J 7 bases; nucleotides not matched to a gene: 4. Germline lookup yields CDR1 SGHTA and CDR2 FQGNSA. This CDR3 comprises 15 residues. This record comes from a study of T cells in localized non-small cell lung cancer. Study-level results: Adjacent lung was found to contain a median about 62 of the top 100 tumor clones. Uninvolved adjacent lung showed higher T cell clonality than tumor. Heterogeneity stays possible, as sequencing covered only one tumor region. Longer overall survival associated with higher blood T cell density; shorter survival with higher adjacent-lung clonality.

Sequencing was performed with immunoSEQ multiplex PCR; in TCRdb, only in-frame clones are kept and a portion is missing. The table includes about 39,000 clones, around 79% detected once. The input for sequencing was PBMCs, taken before any cancer treatment. The chain is built from TRBV7-2 and TRBJ2-1; 10 positions agree with TRBD2. The clonotype was recovered from a woman aged 40-69 years with stage II squamous cell lung carcinoma. In DNA form, the CDR3 reads TGTGCCAGCAGCTTAGGCCTAGCGGGGGTGAATGAGCAGTTCTTC. Its protein is CASSLGLAGVNEQFF.